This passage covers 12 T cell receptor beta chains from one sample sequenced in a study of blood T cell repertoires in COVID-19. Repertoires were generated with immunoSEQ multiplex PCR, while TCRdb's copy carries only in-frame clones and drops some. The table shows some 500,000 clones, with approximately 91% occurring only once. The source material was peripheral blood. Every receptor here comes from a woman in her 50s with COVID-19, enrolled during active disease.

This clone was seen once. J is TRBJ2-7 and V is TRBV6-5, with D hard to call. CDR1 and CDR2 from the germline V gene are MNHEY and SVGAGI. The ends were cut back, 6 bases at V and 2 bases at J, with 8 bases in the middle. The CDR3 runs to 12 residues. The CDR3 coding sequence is TGTGCCAGCAGCGTCCAGACCTACGAGCAGTACTTC. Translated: CASSVQTYEQYF.

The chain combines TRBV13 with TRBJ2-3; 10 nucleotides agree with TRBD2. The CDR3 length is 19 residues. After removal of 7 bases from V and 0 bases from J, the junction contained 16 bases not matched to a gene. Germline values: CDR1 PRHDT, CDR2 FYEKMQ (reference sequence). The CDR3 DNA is TGTGCCAGCACCAGACGTCATCAGCGGGGGGGAACTAGCACAGATACGCAGTATTTT. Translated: CASTRRHQRGGTSTDTQYF.

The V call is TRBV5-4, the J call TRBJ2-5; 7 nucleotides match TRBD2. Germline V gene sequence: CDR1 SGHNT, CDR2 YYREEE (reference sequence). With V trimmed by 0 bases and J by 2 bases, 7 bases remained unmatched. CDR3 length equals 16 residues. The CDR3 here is CASSLGGGVIQETQYF. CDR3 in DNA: TGTGCCAGCAGCTTGGGGGGAGGGGTGATACAAGAGACCCAGTACTTC.

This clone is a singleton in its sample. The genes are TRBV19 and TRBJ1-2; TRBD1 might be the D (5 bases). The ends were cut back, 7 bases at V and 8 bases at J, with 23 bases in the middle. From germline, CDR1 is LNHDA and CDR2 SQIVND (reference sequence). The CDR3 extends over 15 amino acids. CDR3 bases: TGTGCCAGTAACCCTGATTCCAGGGCCTGGGGAGGCTACACCTTC. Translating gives CASNPDSRAWGGYTF.

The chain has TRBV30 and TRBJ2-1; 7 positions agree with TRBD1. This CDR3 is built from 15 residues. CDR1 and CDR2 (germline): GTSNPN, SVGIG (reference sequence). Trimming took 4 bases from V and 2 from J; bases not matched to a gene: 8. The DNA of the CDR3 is TGTGCCTGGACTTTTACAGGGGTCACCTACAATGAGCAGTTCTTC. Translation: CAWTFTGVTYNEQFF.

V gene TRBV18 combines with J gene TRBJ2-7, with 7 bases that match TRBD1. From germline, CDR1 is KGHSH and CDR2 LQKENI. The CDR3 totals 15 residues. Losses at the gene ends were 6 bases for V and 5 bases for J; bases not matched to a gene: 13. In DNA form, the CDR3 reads TGTGCCAGCTCGTGGGGACAGTACACCGGGGACGAGCAGTACTTC. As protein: CASSWGQYTGDEQYF.

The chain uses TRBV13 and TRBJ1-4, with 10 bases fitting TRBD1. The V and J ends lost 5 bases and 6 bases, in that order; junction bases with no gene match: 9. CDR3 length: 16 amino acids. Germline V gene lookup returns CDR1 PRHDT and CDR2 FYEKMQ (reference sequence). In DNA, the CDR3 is TGTGCCAGCAGCAAAGGGACAGGGGAGGATGATGAAAAACTGTTTTTT. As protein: CASSKGTGEDDEKLFF.

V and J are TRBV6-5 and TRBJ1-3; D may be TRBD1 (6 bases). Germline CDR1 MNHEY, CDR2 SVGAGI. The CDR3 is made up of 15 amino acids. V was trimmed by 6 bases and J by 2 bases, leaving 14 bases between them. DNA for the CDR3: TGTGCCAGCAGGCCGACTGGGACAACTGGAAACACCATATATTTT. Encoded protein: CASRPTGTTGNTIYF.

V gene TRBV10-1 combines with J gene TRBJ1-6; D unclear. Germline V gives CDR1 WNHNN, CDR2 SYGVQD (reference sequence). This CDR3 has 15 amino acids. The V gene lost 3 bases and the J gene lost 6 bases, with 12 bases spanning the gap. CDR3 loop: CASSEGLRGNSPLHF. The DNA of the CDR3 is TGCGCCAGCAGTGAAGGCCTCCGGGGTAATTCACCCCTCCACTTT.

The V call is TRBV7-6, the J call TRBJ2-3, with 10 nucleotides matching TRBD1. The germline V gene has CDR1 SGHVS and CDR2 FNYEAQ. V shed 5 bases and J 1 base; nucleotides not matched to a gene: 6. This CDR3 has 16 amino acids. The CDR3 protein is CASSRSGTGGTDTQYF. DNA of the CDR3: TGTGCCAGCAGCAGATCCGGGACAGGGGGCACAGATACGCAGTATTTT.

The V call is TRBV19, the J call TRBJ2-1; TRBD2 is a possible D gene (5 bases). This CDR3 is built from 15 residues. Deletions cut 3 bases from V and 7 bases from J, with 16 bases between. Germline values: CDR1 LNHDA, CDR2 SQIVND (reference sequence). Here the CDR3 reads CASSIGGSRENEQFF. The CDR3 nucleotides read TGTGCCAGTAGTATTGGTGGCAGTAGGGAGAATGAGCAGTTCTTC.

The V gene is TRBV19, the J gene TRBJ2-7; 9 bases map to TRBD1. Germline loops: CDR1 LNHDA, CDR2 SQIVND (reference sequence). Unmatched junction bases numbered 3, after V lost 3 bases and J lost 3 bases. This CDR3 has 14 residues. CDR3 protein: CASSIRDRDYEQYF. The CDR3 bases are TGTGCCAGTAGTATCCGGGACAGGGACTACGAGCAGTACTTC.